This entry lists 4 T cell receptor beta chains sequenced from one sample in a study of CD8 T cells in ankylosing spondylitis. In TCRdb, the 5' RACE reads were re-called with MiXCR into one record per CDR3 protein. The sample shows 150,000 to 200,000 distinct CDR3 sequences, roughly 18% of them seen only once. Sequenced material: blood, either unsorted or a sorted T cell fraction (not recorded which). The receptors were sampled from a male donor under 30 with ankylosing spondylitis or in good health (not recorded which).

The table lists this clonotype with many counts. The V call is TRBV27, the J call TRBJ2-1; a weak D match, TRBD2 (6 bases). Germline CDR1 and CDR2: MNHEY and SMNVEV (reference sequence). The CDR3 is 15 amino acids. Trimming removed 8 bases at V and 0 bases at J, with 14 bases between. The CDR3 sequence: CASGRLVASYNEQFF. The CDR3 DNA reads TGTGCCAGCGGTAGACTAGTGGCCTCCTACAATGAGCAGTTCTTC.

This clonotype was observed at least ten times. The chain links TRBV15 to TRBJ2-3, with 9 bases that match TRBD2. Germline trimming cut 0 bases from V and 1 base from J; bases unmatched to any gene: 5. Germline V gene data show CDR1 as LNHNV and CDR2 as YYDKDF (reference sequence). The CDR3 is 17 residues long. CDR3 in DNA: TGTGCCACCAGCAGAGATCTCGGCGGGAGGGGCACAGATACGCAGTATTTT. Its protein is CATSRDLGGRGTDTQYF.

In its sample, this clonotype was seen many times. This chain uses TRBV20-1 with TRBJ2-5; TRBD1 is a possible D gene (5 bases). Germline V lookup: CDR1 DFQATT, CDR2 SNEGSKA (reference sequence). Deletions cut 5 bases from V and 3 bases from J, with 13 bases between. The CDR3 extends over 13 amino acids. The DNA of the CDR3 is TGCAGTGCTTTCAGGACACCAGAAGAGACCCAGTACTTC. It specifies CSAFRTPEETQYF.

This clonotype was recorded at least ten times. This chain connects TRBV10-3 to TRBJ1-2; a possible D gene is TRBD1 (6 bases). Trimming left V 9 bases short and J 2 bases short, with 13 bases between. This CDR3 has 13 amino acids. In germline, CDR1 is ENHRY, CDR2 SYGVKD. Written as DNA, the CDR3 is TGTGCCATGCAGGGGCGCCTCAACTATGGCTACACCTTC. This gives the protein CAMQGRLNYGYTF.